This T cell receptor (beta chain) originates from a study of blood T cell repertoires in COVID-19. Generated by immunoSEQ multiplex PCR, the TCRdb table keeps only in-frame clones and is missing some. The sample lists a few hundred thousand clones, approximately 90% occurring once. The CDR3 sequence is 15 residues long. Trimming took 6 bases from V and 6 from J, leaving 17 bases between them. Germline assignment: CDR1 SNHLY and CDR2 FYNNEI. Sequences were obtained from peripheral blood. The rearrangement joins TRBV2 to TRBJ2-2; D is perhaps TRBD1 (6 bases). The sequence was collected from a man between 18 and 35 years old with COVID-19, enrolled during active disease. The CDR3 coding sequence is TGTGCCAGCAGCCGCCAGCAGGGGCTGGCCGGGGAGCTGTTTTTT. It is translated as CASSRQQGLAGELFF. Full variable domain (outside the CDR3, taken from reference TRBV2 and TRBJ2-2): EPEVTQTPSHQVTQMGQEVILRCVPISNHLYFYWYRQILGQKVEFLVSFYNNEISEKSEIFDDQFSVERPDGSNFTLKIRSTKLEDSAMYFCASSRQQGLAGELFFGEGSRLTVL.